The clone carrying this T cell receptor (beta chain) was recorded a few times. The V gene's germline CDR1 is SGHVS and CDR2 FNYEAQ. This CDR3 is 17 amino acids long. Deletions cut 2 bases from V and 0 bases from J, with 16 bases between. The data were obtained in a study of blood T cells in healthy people across ages. Using a J-beta primer mix together with a sample-barcoded 5' primer, a second PCR was run for about 7 to 12 cycles. TCRdb independently ran MiXCR on the 5' RACE reads; one entry per CDR3 protein. The sample lists 1.5 million to 2 million distinct CDR3 sequences, 28% occurring once. Sequences were obtained from blood. The rearrangement joins TRBV7-6 to TRBJ2-5; a weak D match, TRBD1 (6 bases). This clonotype originated in a woman in her 30s in good health. CDR3 sequence reads: CASSLKFGQIYQETQYF. The CDR3, as DNA: TGTGCCAGCAGCTTAAAGTTCGGACAGATATACCAAGAGACCCAGTACTTC.